One and the same sample provided the 7 T cell receptor beta chains below, sequenced in a study of T cell responses to AZD1222 COVID-19 vaccine. Generated by immunoSEQ multiplex PCR, the TCRdb table keeps only in-frame clones and is missing some. Of about 120,000 clones in the sample, 85% to 90% were seen once. This sample comprised peripheral blood, obtained on day 0 of AZD1222 vaccination. These receptors were taken from an adult in good health.

This clone showed up just once. The rearrangement uses TRBV5-8 and TRBJ1-5; D unresolved. Germline assignment: CDR1 SGHTS and CDR2 YDEGEE. The CDR3 runs 16 residues. V lost 4 bases, J lost 0 bases, and 14 bases lay in between. CDR3 in amino acids: CASSRNDYFSNQPQHF. The CDR3 DNA sequence: TGTGCCAGCAGCCGTAATGACTACTTTAGCAATCAGCCCCAGCATTTT.

This sequence joins TRBV19 and TRBJ2-1; no reliable D call. The CDR3 is 13 amino acids. The V gene's germline CDR1 is LNHDA and CDR2 SQIVND (reference sequence). V shed 5 bases and J shed 6 bases, with 11 bases lying between them. CDR3 sequence: CASSVYSTNEQFF. CDR3 nucleotides: TGTGCCAGTAGTGTCTACAGTACCAATGAGCAGTTCTTC. The full variable domain, rest sourced from reference TRBV19 and TRBJ2-1, is DGGITQSPKYLFRKEGQNVTLSCEQNLNHDAMYWYRQDPGQGLRLIYYSQIVNDFQKGDIAEGYSVSREKKESFPLTVTSAQKNPTAFYLCASSVYSTNEQFFGPGTRLTVL.

This clone was found once. V usage is TRBV6-6 and J usage is TRBJ2-1; possible D gene TRBD1, 7 bases. This CDR3 region has 15 residues. Germline lookup yields CDR1 MNHNY and CDR2 SVGAGI (reference sequence). Trimming removed 6 bases at V and 3 bases at J, with 15 bases between. The CDR3 DNA is TGTGCCAGCAGACGGGGGACAGAAGGCTACAATGAGCAGTTCTTC. Translated: CASRRGTEGYNEQFF.

The chain recombines TRBV28 with TRBJ1-1; D is unclear. Trimming shortened V by 5 bases and J by 7 bases, and 14 bases separated the two germline ends. The CDR3 sequence is 13 residues long. Germline CDR1 MDHEN, CDR2 SYDVKM. The CDR3, as DNA: TGTGCCAGCAGTCCCCAGGTGACGATTGAAGCTTTCTTT. The encoded protein is CASSPQVTIEAFF.

The gene calls are TRBV28 and TRBJ1-3; D not resolved. V was cut by 1 base and J by 0 bases, with 10 bases left in between. Germline CDR1 MDHEN, CDR2 SYDVKM. This CDR3 region has 16 residues. The CDR3 region is CASSLSGKYSGNTIYF. DNA for the CDR3: TGTGCCAGCAGTTTATCCGGGAAGTACTCTGGAAACACCATATATTTT.

The rearrangement joins TRBV10-1 to TRBJ2-7; the D gene could be TRBD1 or TRBD2 (5 bases each). CDR3 length equals 14 residues. The germline V gene encodes CDR1 WNHNN and CDR2 SYGVQD (reference sequence). The V gene lost 8 bases and the J gene lost 5 bases, with 19 bases spanning the gap. Here the CDR3 reads CASPREKGINEQYF. The DNA for the CDR3 is TGCGCCAGCCCCAGGGAGAAGGGAATCAACGAGCAGTACTTC.

V and J are TRBV7-3 and TRBJ2-5; no firm D call. There are 14 residues in the CDR3. With 2 bases removed from V and 3 bases from J, the gap between germline ends came to 10 bases. Germline CDR1 reads SGHTA; CDR2 reads FQGTGA. CDR3 loop: CASSLFRTEETQYF. CDR3 DNA: TGTGCCAGCAGCTTATTTCGGACGGAAGAGACCCAGTACTTC. Variable domain in full (rest from reference TRBV7-3 and TRBJ2-5): GAGVSQTPSNKVTEKGKYVELRCDPISGHTALYWYRQSLGQGPEFLIYFQGTGAADDSGLPNDRFFAVRPEGSVSTLKIQRTERGDSAVYLCASSLFRTEETQYFGPGTRLLVL.